A single sample is the source of the 24 T cell receptor beta chains below, sequenced in a study of shared clonotypes between healthy human individuals. Sequenced by immunoSEQ multiplex PCR; TCRdb stores in-frame clones only, minus some. Found here are about 520,000 clones, roughly 80% of them singletons; the top ten hold 12%. Material: PBMCs. Receptors were obtained from a woman aged 35 to 49 in good health. Some clones in this sample may be carry-over from other donors' samples.

The V call is TRBV5-8, the J call TRBJ2-7; the D is unclear. Trimming took 3 bases from V and 0 from J, leaving 10 bases between them. Germline assignment: CDR1 SGHTS and CDR2 YDEGEE. The CDR3 runs 14 residues. CDR3 region: CASSSGRASYEQYF. CDR3 coding DNA: TGTGCCAGCAGCTCTGGAAGGGCCTCCTACGAGCAGTACTTC.

In its sample, this clone was seen once. J is TRBJ2-7 and V is TRBV5-1; 10 bases fit TRBD1. Trimming cost V 4 bases and J 5 bases; bases outside gene matches: 9. Germline V gene lookup returns CDR1 SGHRS and CDR2 YFSETQ. This CDR3 contains 15 residues. CDR3 amino acids: CASSPEGTGVDEQYF. The CDR3 nucleotides read TGCGCCAGCAGCCCCGAAGGGACAGGGGTGGACGAGCAGTACTTC.

J is TRBJ2-5 and V is TRBV11-2; tentative D call: TRBD1 (6 bases). Germline CDR1 and CDR2: SGHAT and FQNNGV. This CDR3 is 16 amino acids long. V was trimmed by 2 bases and J by 5 bases, leaving 18 bases between them. The CDR3 loop reads CASSLFSGGAGETQYF. In nucleotides, the CDR3 is TGTGCCAGCAGCTTATTCAGTGGGGGCGCAGGGGAGACCCAGTACTTC.

This rearrangement joins TRBV29-1 to TRBJ2-1; D possibly corresponds to TRBD2 (6 bases). The CDR3 length is 13 residues. With 3 bases removed from V and 4 bases from J, the gap between germline ends came to 10 bases. The germline V gene encodes CDR1 SQVTM and CDR2 ANQGSEA. As DNA, the CDR3 is TGCAGCGTTGACCTCGGGGGTTACAATGAGCAGTTCTTC. Amino acid sequence: CSVDLGGYNEQFF.

As for this clone: Other DNA sequences within the sample encode an identical CDR3. The J gene is TRBJ1-4, the V gene TRBV5-1; D is ambiguous. The CDR3 runs 14 residues. Germline V CDR1 and CDR2: SGHRS, YFSETQ. The V end lost 0 bases, the J end lost 2 bases, and 5 bases lay between the germline ends. CDR3 nucleotides: TGCGCCAGCAGCTTGGGGAGTACTAATGAAAAACTGTTTTTT. Protein product: CASSLGSTNEKLFF.

The rearrangement uses TRBV29-1 and TRBJ2-7; 8 nucleotides line up with TRBD1. The CDR3 has 12 amino acids. Trimming cost V 2 bases and J 6 bases; bases outside gene matches: 3. CDR1 is SQVTM and CDR2 is ANQGSEA in the germline V gene. The CDR3 loop reads CSVEQGAGEQYF. The CDR3 DNA reads TGCAGCGTTGAACAGGGGGCGGGCGAGCAGTACTTC.

As to this clone: Its ends do not fully match the called genes, so a read error is possible. The chain links TRBV5-4 to TRBJ1-4; TRBD1 agrees at 9 bases. The CDR3 has 15 amino acids. Germline V gene sequence: CDR1 SGHNT, CDR2 YYREEE (reference sequence). CDR3 coding DNA: TGCGCCAGCAGCTTCGAGGGACAGGGTCGTGAAAAACTGTTTTTT. It is translated as CASSFEGQGREKLFF.

This clone has a count of ten or more. J is TRBJ2-1 and V is TRBV6-4, with TRBD1 matching 7 bases. The V gene's germline CDR1 is MRHNA and CDR2 SNTAGT. There are 15 residues in the CDR3. The ends lost 3 bases at V and 4 bases at J; junction bases unmatched: 6. The CDR3: CASSDNSGGYNEQFF. CDR3 DNA sequence: TGTGCCAGCAGTGATAATTCAGGGGGATACAATGAGCAGTTCTTC.

In regard to this clone: A much larger clone sits a single nucleotide away, making a read error possible. This chain joins TRBV19 and TRBJ1-3; D not resolved. The CDR3 covers 15 residues. Per germline, CDR1 LNHDA and CDR2 SQIVND (reference sequence). The CDR3 nucleotides are TGTGCCAGTAATATAGCCCGCGGTTCTGGAAACACCATATATTTT. It translates to CASNIARGSGNTIYF. Variable domain in full (rest from reference TRBV19 and TRBJ1-3): DGGITQSPKYLFRKEGQNVTLSCEQNLNHDAMYWYRQDPGQGLRLIYYSQIVNDFQKGDIAEGYSVSREKKESFPLTVTSAQKNPTAFYLCASNIARGSGNTIYFGEGSWLTVV.

Regarding this clone: A read error likely explains this, since a far larger clone differs by one base. The chain has TRBV2 and TRBJ1-5; D is unresolved. V was trimmed by 5 bases and J by 0 bases, leaving 5 bases between them. The V gene's germline CDR1 is SNHLY and CDR2 FYNNEI. The CDR3 has 13 amino acids. This CDR3 reads CASSRDSNQPQHF. Written as DNA, the CDR3 is TGTGCCAGCAGTCGGGATAGCAATCAGCCCCAGCATTTT.

V and J are TRBV7-2 and TRBJ2-7; D is uncertain. CDR1 is SGHTA, CDR2 FQGNSA, per germline. This CDR3 is built from 13 residues. Trimming took 7 bases from V and 4 from J, leaving 14 bases between them. This chain's CDR3 is CASKDYNSYEQYF. CDR3 DNA sequence: TGTGCCAGCAAGGATTACAATTCATACGAGCAGTACTTC.

The chain couples TRBV19 to TRBJ2-1; perhaps TRBD2 as D (5 bases). CDR1 and CDR2 (germline): LNHDA, SQIVND (reference sequence). The V gene lost 5 bases and the J gene lost 6 bases, with 17 bases spanning the gap. This CDR3 has 15 residues. The CDR3 here is CASSPLAGLSNEQFF. The DNA for the CDR3 is TGTGCCAGTAGTCCCTTGGCGGGTCTATCCAATGAGCAGTTCTTC. The complete variable domain, with remaining parts taken from reference TRBV19 and TRBJ2-1, reads DGGITQSPKYLFRKEGQNVTLSCEQNLNHDAMYWYRQDPGQGLRLIYYSQIVNDFQKGDIAEGYSVSREKKESFPLTVTSAQKNPTAFYLCASSPLAGLSNEQFFGPGTRLTVL.

This rearrangement joins TRBV6-1 to TRBJ2-1; D not resolved. The CDR3 is made up of 17 amino acids. V was shortened by 2 bases and J by 0 bases, with 14 bases between the two germline ends. Germline V gives CDR1 MNHNS, CDR2 SASEGT. Written as DNA, the CDR3 is TGTGCCAGCAGTGAAAGGGATTGGAAGAGCTCCTACAATGAGCAGTTCTTC. Protein: CASSERDWKSSYNEQFF.

The V call is TRBV18, the J call TRBJ2-5, with 8 bases identical to TRBD2. CDR1 is KGHSH, CDR2 LQKENI, per germline. V lost 1 base and J lost 5; bases outside the gene matches: 15. The CDR3 length is 18 residues. DNA for the CDR3: TGTGCCAGCTCACCACGGAGTACGGGGGGGAGCATGCGGGAGACCCAGTACTTC. The encoded protein is CASSPRSTGGSMRETQYF.

This clone was counted a few times. The rearrangement links TRBV27 to TRBJ2-6, with D maybe TRBD2 (5 bases). The CDR3 is 17 amino acids. The ends were cut back, 1 base at V and 1 base at J, with 11 bases in the middle. Per germline, CDR1 MNHEY and CDR2 SMNVEV (reference sequence). The CDR3 nucleotides are TGTGCCAGCAGTTTATTCGCGGCGGGTTCTGGGGCCAACGTCCTGACTTTC. Its protein product is CASSLFAAGSGANVLTF.

This rearrangement joins TRBV19 to TRBJ1-2, with D perhaps TRBD1 (5 bases). From germline, CDR1 is LNHDA and CDR2 SQIVND (reference sequence). This CDR3 comprises 13 residues. With 4 bases removed from V and 2 bases from J, the gap between germline ends came to 8 bases. The chain's CDR3 is CASSTTVNYGYTF. CDR3 nucleotide sequence: TGTGCCAGTAGTACGACAGTCAACTATGGCTACACCTTC.

This clone was picked up one time. The chain has TRBV5-4 and TRBJ2-7; TRBD2 aligns across 7 bases. Germline V gene sequence: CDR1 SGHNT, CDR2 YYREEE (reference sequence). V lost 1 base to trimming and J lost 4 bases; unmatched junction nucleotides: 11. The CDR3 is 16 residues long. In DNA, the CDR3 is TGTGCCAGCAGCTTGCGGTACTGGGAGGGTTCATACGAGCAGTACTTC. This translates into CASSLRYWEGSYEQYF.

There are a few counts of this clone. The chain joins TRBV15 to TRBJ2-4; 11 bases align to TRBD2. Germline V gene lookup returns CDR1 LNHNV and CDR2 YYDKDF (reference sequence). V dropped 2 bases and J dropped 6; count of bases not matched to a gene: 12. CDR3 length: 18 amino acids. The CDR3 sequence is CATSRLVGTSGERNIQYF. The DNA for the CDR3 is TGTGCCACCAGCAGACTCGTCGGGACTAGCGGCGAACGAAACATTCAGTACTTC.

The rearrangement uses TRBV11-2 and TRBJ2-2, with 12 bases fitting TRBD2. CDR1 and CDR2 from the germline V gene are SGHAT and FQNNGV. This CDR3 has 15 residues. V shed 5 bases and J 7 bases; nucleotides not matched to a gene: 5. The CDR3 here is CASSVPSGRGGELFF. DNA for the CDR3: TGTGCCAGCAGCGTCCCTAGCGGGAGGGGCGGGGAGCTGTTTTTT. The whole variable domain, remainder taken from reference TRBV11-2 and TRBJ2-2, is EAGVAQSPRYKIIEKRQSVAFWCNPISGHATLYWYQQILGQGPKLLIQFQNNGVVDDSQLPKDRFSAERLKGVDSTLKIQPAKLEDSAVYLCASSVPSGRGGELFFGEGSRLTVL.

The chain carries TRBV28 and TRBJ1-2; D remains unclear. The CDR3 runs 15 residues. The V gene's germline CDR1 is MDHEN and CDR2 SYDVKM. Trimming cost V 7 bases and J 0 bases, with 15 bases left between them. CDR3 bases: TGTGCCAGCACCCCCGCGACCAGTCCTAACTATGGCTACACCTTC. As protein: CASTPATSPNYGYTF.

This chain joins TRBV5-1 and TRBJ2-5; D ambiguous. V gave up 1 base and J gave up 4 bases, with 8 bases separating them. The CDR3 spans 13 residues. Germline V CDR1 and CDR2: SGHRS, YFSETQ. CDR3 nucleotides: TGCGCCAGCAGCTTGATACCCTCAGAGACCCAGTACTTC. This gives the protein CASSLIPSETQYF.

The J gene is TRBJ2-5, the V gene TRBV7-3; TRBD2 might be the D (6 bases). Germline loops: CDR1 SGHTA, CDR2 FQGTGA. Trimming took off 2 bases at V and 3 bases at J, with 7 bases between the two ends. The CDR3 contains 13 residues. The CDR3 nucleotides read TGTGCCAGCAGCTTACGGGGGAAAGAGACCCAGTACTTC. The encoded protein is CASSLRGKETQYF.

The chain links TRBV29-1 to TRBJ2-7; D gene ambiguous. Deletions cut 7 bases from V and 3 bases from J, with 13 bases between. The germline V gene has CDR1 SQVTM and CDR2 ANQGSEA. This CDR3 is built from 12 residues. CDR3 in amino acids: CSAREGYYEQYF. The CDR3, as DNA: TGCAGCGCAAGGGAAGGGTACTACGAGCAGTACTTC.

Concerning this clone itself: Given a much more abundant clone one base away, this may be a read error. The identical CDR3 is also encoded by other nucleotide sequences in the sample. V and J are TRBV9 and TRBJ2-7, with D tentatively TRBD1 or TRBD2 (7 bases each). Germline V gene sequence: CDR1 SGDLS, CDR2 YYNGEE. The CDR3 spans 19 residues. This CDR3 is CASSPRGSGFWLADYEQYF. The CDR3, as DNA: TGTGCTAGCAGCCCCAGGGGGTCAGGGTTTTGGCTAGCGGACTACGAGCAGTACTTC. The variable domain in full, with the rest retrieved from reference TRBV9 and TRBJ2-7, is DSGVTQTPKHLITATGQRVTLRCSPRSGDLSVYWYQQSLDQGLQFLIQYYNGEERAKGNILERFSAQQFPDLHSELNLSSLELGDSALYFCASSPRGSGFWLADYEQYFGPGTRLTVT.